This TCR beta chain comes out of a study of T cells in Graves' hyperthyroidism and ophthalmopathy. Study findings and constraints: Most clonotypes expanded in the thyroid (above 0.001) were also present in blood.

The germline V gene encodes CDR1 SGHRS and CDR2 YFSETQ. V was pared by 7 bases and J by 5 bases, with 6 bases of the junction left unmatched. This CDR3 contains 14 residues. This clonotype was observed a handful of times. No antigen is known for it. Patients were excluded for uncontrolled infection, other autoimmune disease, pregnancy or lactation. Diagnoses used clinical symptoms, serum thyroxine and TRAb, thyroid ultrasound and orbital computed tomography. TCR beta CDR3 region amplification was performed from RNA transcripts. During a first-round RT-PCR of the TCR CDR3, the HTBI primer set was used. TCRdb reprocessed the multiplex PCR reads with MiXCR, giving one entry per CDR3 protein. The repertoire holds some 350,000 distinct CDR3 sequences, with around 25% as singletons.

Material: blood. The sequence was collected from a man aged 50 to 60 with Graves' hyperthyroidism. This chain links TRBV5-1 with TRBJ2-1, with 10 bases fitting TRBD1. DNA of the CDR3: TGCGCCAGCGGGCGACAGGGGGCGGACAATGAGCAGTTCTTC. It specifies CASGRQGADNEQFF.